The entry below gives a single T cell receptor beta chain sequence along with its context. This clone was seen a single time. What this receptor recognizes is not known. Qualities for individual bases were not recorded, and no much larger clone is one base off. The data were taken from a study of graft-versus-host responses after intestinal transplantation (dated by TCRdb to the early 2020s). About the investigation overall: The transplants that recipients received were multivisceral, liver-intestinal, or isolated intestinal. Every recipient was given anti-thymocyte globulin induction, followed by approximately 3 years of maintenance tacrolimus and steroids. After intestinal transplantation, graft-versus-host and host-versus-graft alloreactive T cell clones were followed in the graft, circulation and bone marrow using bulk TCR-beta CDR3 sequencing. To identify alloreactive clones, pre-transplant mixed lymphocyte reaction products were sequenced and then compared with unstimulated pre-transplant donor and recipient T cells. A cohort of 20 to 25 intestinal transplant recipients, including one retransplant, was enrolled, and a few patients lacking pretransplant specimens were excluded. A peak of at least 4% donor T cells among recipient peripheral blood mononuclear cells was the definition used for donor T cell macrochimerism. Instead of going to the commercial service, samples from a few later patients were sequenced in-house on an Illumina MiSeq and processed with MiXCR. Points the paper makes about the study in general: In the allografts of patients with donor T cell macrochimerism, GvH to HvG T cell clonal ratios were high. GvH clones were detected in recipient bone marrow, and some appeared earlier in ileal mucosa or blood, consistent with an intestinal mucosal origin. Peak levels of circulating GvH clones were associated with declines in HvG clones early after transplant. Conclusions were limited by the relatively low number and heterogeneity of intestinal transplant patients.

Library preparation employed the immunoSEQ multiplex PCR assay. Adaptive Biotechnologies carried out high-throughput TCR-beta CDR3 sequencing of genomic DNA for most patients. The authors' pipeline ran thus. TCR sequencing data for around 20 patients were retrieved from Adaptive's ImmunoSEQ software; three other patients were processed with MiXCR and VDJtools. CDR3 nucleotide sequences shared between donor and recipient were removed because their origin could not be assigned. To count as alloreactive, a clone needed at least 2-fold expansion over unstimulated cells and a minimum CFSE-low frequency of 0.002% (template counts) or 0.001% (read counts). Mappable clones were those detected in sequenced pre-transplant spleen, lymph node, or MLR CFSE-low populations of the donor or recipient. The cumulative frequency of alloreactive clones was calculated as a percentage of all sequences, weighted by copy number. TCRdb's version of the immuneACCESS table is confined to in-frame rearrangements and falls short of the full clone set. An unresolved V gene accounts for under half of the shortfall where checked; the remainder is of unknown origin. The DNA was the basis for D and trimming; V, J and clone size are from that table. The sample data list about 57,000 clones, and about 90% of these were observed just once. Of the sample, 1.5% to 2% is held by the ten largest clones.

Spanning cysteine to phenylalanine, the CDR3 consists of 15 amino acids. Only the CDR3 portion is preserved as DNA: 45 bases, with reading frame beginning at the first base. As encoded in the germline V gene, CDR1 is MGHDK while CDR2 is SYGVNS. V lost 3 bases and J lost 3 bases; the stretch between them is 11 bases long. In the first month after transplant, blood samples were collected up to 4 times, and after that at least monthly when available. The TCR was taken from a human patient who received an intestinal transplant, so some T cells may come from the graft donor. The chain employs TRBV25-1 and TRBJ2-2, with no confidently assigned D gene. The sequencing here drew on PBMCs, taken 26 days after transplant. The CDR3 has the sequence CASSELRSHTGELFF. The bases are TGTGCCAGCAGTGAGCTGAGGAGTCACACCGGGGAGCTGTTTTTT.